This T cell receptor beta chain was identified in a study of cytomegalovirus exposure and HLA in healthy donors. Background on the study: The use of the same platform for the 120 validation repertoires and the 666 first-cohort repertoires was reported by a later analysis.

Here immunoSEQ multiplex PCR was the method, and the copy in TCRdb shows in-frame clones only, minus some. Of 150,000 to 200,000 clones listed, roughly 85% were seen once; the top ten hold approximately 16%. Points on this clone: Its antigen is still unknown.

Points from the study as a whole: Associated with cytomegalovirus, according to the listing, were about 160 TCR beta chains. Subsequent analysis found a tendency for first-cohort TCR clusters to co-occur within the approximately 130 validation repertoires.

Germline V lookup: CDR1 MNHEY, CDR2 SVGAGI. The CDR3 has 15 amino acids. V shed 2 bases, J shed 1 base, and the junction held 3 bases outside the gene matches. This rearrangement joins TRBV6-5 to TRBJ1-2, with TRBD1 identical over 8 bases. Sequenced material: PBMCs. The source of this sequence is a man younger than 30 in good health and CMV-seropositive. The DNA of the CDR3 is TGTGCCAGCAGTTACCTCAGGGGGCGTAACTATGGCTACACCTTC. Amino acids: CASSYLRGRNYGYTF.